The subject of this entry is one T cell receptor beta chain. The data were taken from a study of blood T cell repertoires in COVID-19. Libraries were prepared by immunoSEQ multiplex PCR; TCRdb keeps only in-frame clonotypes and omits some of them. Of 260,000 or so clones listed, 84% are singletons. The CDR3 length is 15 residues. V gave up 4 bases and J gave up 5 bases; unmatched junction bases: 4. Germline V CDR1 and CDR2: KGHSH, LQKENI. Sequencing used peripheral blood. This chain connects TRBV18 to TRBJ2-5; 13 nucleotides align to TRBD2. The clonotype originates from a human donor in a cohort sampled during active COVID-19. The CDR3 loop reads CASSRLAGGQETQYF. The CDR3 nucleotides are TGTGCCAGCTCACGACTAGCGGGGGGTCAGGAGACCCAGTACTTC. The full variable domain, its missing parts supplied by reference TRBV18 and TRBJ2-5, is NAGVMQNPRHLVRRRGQEARLRCSPMKGHSHVYWYRQLPEEGLKFMVYLQKENIIDESGMPKERFSAEFPKEGPSILRIQQVVRGDSAAYFCASSRLAGGQETQYFGPGTRLLVL.